The TCR beta chain under discussion was sequenced for a study of metastatic and nonmetastatic thyroid tumors. Study in general: The authors compared repertoires across blood and tumor or nodule tissue from malignant and benign thyroid patients. General study findings and limits: It was reported that TCR beta diversity was significantly higher in malignant thyroid tumors than benign nodules, in blood and tumor.

CDR3 size: 18 residues. Germline CDR1 is MNHEY and CDR2 is SMNVEV (reference sequence). V was trimmed by 3 bases and J by 2 bases, leaving 20 bases between them. Ahead of thyroid surgery, no patient had received treatment of any kind. By sample share, this clone is medium-sized. The antigen remains unidentified. With MiXCR, TCRdb called clones anew from the PCR reads. The sample has 13,000 to 15,000 clones; 20% to 30% are singletons. Sequencing used tumor tissue. The genes are TRBV27 and TRBJ2-1; tentative D call: TRBD2 (6 bases). The receptor was derived from a female donor with papillary thyroid cancer or a benign thyroid nodule (not recorded which). Some clones in this sample may be carry-over from other donors' samples. The CDR3 spells CASSFRAPGPGAYNEQFF. The CDR3 DNA reads as TGTGCCAGCAGTTTTAGGGCCCCTGGGCCGGGGGCCTACAATGAGCAGTTCTTC.